This is a list of T cell receptor beta chains from one sample in a study of cytomegalovirus exposure and HLA in healthy donors. Assay: immunoSEQ multiplex PCR; the TCRdb copy retains only in-frame clones and omits some. The sample holds 53,000 or so clones, more than 70% seen once. Sequenced input: PBMCs. These receptors originate from a man under 40 in good health and CMV-seropositive. Each CDR3 is given with its conserved first and last residue. Fields, in order: D gene, CDR3 length, clone size, J gene, V gene, CDR3 protein, CDR3 DNA. A D gene is named only where the DNA matches it firmly. Clone size is not always given. Where it is, it says once, few, many or a class for expanded clones.

>TRBD1|16|few|TRBJ1-4|TRBV4-3
CASSQDHRGGREKLFF
TGCGCCAGCAGCCAGGATCACAGGGGGGGACGCGAAAAACTGTTTTTT
>TRBD1|15|few|TRBJ1-4|TRBV30
CAWSIRDRGTEKLFF
TGTGCCTGGAGTATCAGGGACAGGGGTACTGAAAAACTGTTTTTT
>-|15|-|TRBJ1-2|TRBV18
CASSPLDQLGWGYTF
TGTGCCAGCTCTCCCCTAGACCAGCTCGGCTGGGGCTACACCTTC
>-|12|-|TRBJ1-5|TRBV19
CASSILNQPQHF
TGTGCCAGTAGTATCTTAAATCAGCCCCAGCATTTT
>TRBD2|15|-|TRBJ2-3|TRBV7-2
CASPKAGGSTDTQYF
TGTGCTTCACCAAAAGCGGGGGGGAGCACAGATACGCAGTATTTT
>TRBD1|14|-|TRBJ1-6|TRBV6-5
CASSYGTGGSPLHF
TGTGCCAGCAGTTACGGGACAGGGGGTTCACCCCTCCACTTT
>TRBD2|16|-|TRBJ2-7|TRBV9
CASSVGTSGDSYEQYF
TGTGCCAGCAGCGTAGGAACTAGCGGGGATTCCTACGAGCAGTACTTC
>-|12|-|TRBJ1-1|TRBV19
CASSFRGPEAFF
TGTGCCAGTAGTTTCAGGGGTCCTGAAGCTTTCTTT
>-|14|once|TRBJ1-5|TRBV4-2
CASSQERGNQPQHF
TGTGCCAGCAGCCAAGAGAGGGGGAATCAGCCCCAGCATTTT
>-|16|-|TRBJ1-1|TRBV6-6
CASSYSKGEWDTEAFF
TGTGCCAGCAGTTACTCGAAGGGAGAGTGGGACACTGAAGCTTTCTTT
>-|15|-|TRBJ2-3|TRBV4-3
CASSQVLGATDTQYF
TGCGCCAGCAGCCAAGTACTGGGAGCGACAGATACGCAGTATTTT
>TRBD1|14|-|TRBJ2-7|TRBV10-3
CAISEPGQGYEQYF
TGTGCCATCAGTGAGCCGGGACAGGGGTACGAGCAGTACTTC
>TRBD1|14|-|TRBJ1-2|TRBV12-5
CASALGQGAYGYTF
TGTGCTAGTGCCCTGGGACAGGGGGCGTATGGCTACACCTTC
>-|15|-|TRBJ1-2|TRBV7-9
CASSSPGGATYGYTF
TGTGCCAGCAGCTCCCCCGGGGGGGCCACCTATGGCTACACCTTC
>-|14|-|TRBJ1-2|TRBV18
CASSPQSGARGYTF
TGTGCCAGCTCACCACAATCAGGGGCGCGGGGCTACACCTTC
>-|16|-|TRBJ2-1|TRBV4-3
CASSQDSVSSYNEQFF
TGCGCCAGCAGCCAAGATAGCGTTAGCTCCTACAATGAGCAGTTCTTC
>-|11|-|TRBJ1-1|TRBV5-6
CASIGGTEAFF
TGTGCCAGCATTGGAGGTACTGAAGCTTTCTTT
>TRBD2|15|-|TRBJ2-3|TRBV5-4
CASSMTSGPPDTQYF
TGTGCCAGCAGCATGACTAGCGGGCCCCCAGATACGCAGTATTTT
>TRBD1|17|-|TRBJ1-3|TRBV5-1
CASSLTGEPSSGNTIYF
TGCGCCAGCAGTCTTACAGGGGAACCTAGCTCTGGAAACACCATATATTTT
>-|15|-|TRBJ2-1|TRBV5-6
CASSSPRGDDNEQFF
TGTGCCAGCAGCTCTCCCAGGGGGGACGACAATGAGCAGTTCTTC
>-|13|-|TRBJ1-1|TRBV5-1
CASSLAGNTEAFF
TGCGCCAGCAGCTTGGCCGGGAACACTGAAGCTTTCTTT
>TRBD2|16|-|TRBJ2-3|TRBV6-4
CASSDSAGGPTDTQYF
TGTGCCAGCAGTGACTCCGCGGGGGGGCCCACAGATACGCAGTATTTT
>TRBD1|16|-|TRBJ2-3|TRBV6-5
CASSYSRQGAADTQYF
TGTGCCAGCAGTTACTCGAGGCAGGGGGCCGCAGATACGCAGTATTTT
>-|13|-|TRBJ1-5|TRBV7-2
CASSRRRDQPQHF
TGTGCCAGCAGCCGGCGGCGGGATCAGCCCCAGCATTTT
>-|15|-|TRBJ1-1|TRBV6-5
CASRPKQGKTAEAFF
TGTGCCAGCAGGCCCAAACAGGGAAAGACGGCTGAAGCTTTCTTT
>-|14|few|TRBJ1-1|TRBV2
CASSYRSRDTEAFF
TGTGCCAGCAGTTACAGGTCCAGGGACACTGAAGCTTTCTTT
>-|14|few|TRBJ1-3|TRBV6-1
CASSESGGRNTIYF
TGTGCCAGCAGTGAATCGGGGGGTAGAAACACCATATATTTT
>-|16|few|TRBJ1-6|TRBV15
CATSSSRDYGNSPLHF
TGTGCCACCAGCAGCTCGAGGGACTACGGGAATTCACCCCTCCACTTT
>-|15|-|TRBJ2-1|TRBV7-2
CASSLARYWDNEQFF
TGTGCCAGCAGCTTAGCGCGGTATTGGGACAATGAGCAGTTCTTC
>-|16|few|TRBJ1-5|TRBV4-2
CASSQETAANNQPQHF
TGTGCCAGCAGCCAAGAAACAGCCGCTAACAATCAGCCCCAGCATTTT
>TRBD2|15|-|TRBJ2-1|TRBV11-2
CASSLDGGAGNEQFF
TGTGCCAGCAGCTTAGACGGGGGGGCGGGGAATGAGCAGTTCTTC
>TRBD2|16|-|TRBJ2-5|TRBV9
CASSVGGRGGGETQYF
TGTGCCAGCAGCGTAGGAGGACGGGGGGGCGGAGAGACCCAGTACTTC
>-|14|-|TRBJ1-5|TRBV6-1
CASSEGGRKQPQHF
TGTGCCAGCAGTGAGGGAGGTCGGAAACAGCCCCAGCATTTT
>-|13|few|TRBJ1-1|TRBV5-8
CASSLGAATEAFF
TGTGCCAGCAGCTTGGGGGCCGCCACTGAAGCTTTCTTT
>TRBD1|18|-|TRBJ1-5|TRBV6-4
CASSACTGTGIGNQPQHF
TGTGCCAGCAGTGCTTGTACCGGGACAGGGATCGGCAATCAGCCCCAGCATTTT
>-|15|-|TRBJ2-7|TRBV6-5
CASSFDVGSSYEQYF
TGTGCCAGCAGTTTCGACGTGGGGAGCTCCTACGAGCAGTACTTC
>-|13|-|TRBJ1-5|TRBV18
CASTGQMNQPQHF
TGTGCCAGCACCGGACAGATGAATCAGCCCCAGCATTTT
>TRBD1|15|-|TRBJ1-3|TRBV7-9
CAPSPPGQGSVTIYF
TGTGCCCCAAGTCCCCCGGGACAGGGCAGTGTCACCATATATTTT
>TRBD2|14|-|TRBJ2-1|TRBV2
CASSSPGGENEQFF
TGTGCCAGCAGCTCCCCGGGGGGTGAGAATGAGCAGTTCTTC
>TRBD2|18|-|TRBJ2-3|TRBV5-1
CASSLDDVLAGDTDTQYF
TGCGCCAGCAGCTTGGACGATGTGCTAGCGGGGGACACAGATACGCAGTATTTT
>TRBD1|14|-|TRBJ2-7|TRBV28
CASSRGQGPYEQYF
TGTGCCAGCAGTAGGGGACAGGGACCCTACGAGCAGTACTTC
>TRBD1|17|-|TRBJ2-2|TRBV5-5
CASSLDSGTEITGELFF
TGTGCCAGCAGCTTGGACTCCGGGACAGAGATTACCGGGGAGCTGTTTTTT
>-|13|-|TRBJ1-4|TRBV2
CVTAPSRVEKLFF
TGTGTCACCGCCCCCTCCCGGGTTGAAAAACTGTTTTTT
>-|13|-|TRBJ1-1|TRBV6-1
CASSEAGRARAFF
TGTGCCAGCAGTGAAGCGGGGCGAGCACGGGCTTTCTTT
>-|14|once|TRBJ2-2|TRBV19
CASTPRVFSGELFF
TGTGCCAGTACCCCCAGGGTGTTCTCCGGGGAGCTGTTTTTT
>TRBD1|15|-|TRBJ2-7|TRBV7-2
CASSGETGTRYEQYF
TGTGCCAGCAGCGGTGAGACAGGGACCAGATACGAGCAGTACTTC
>-|16|-|TRBJ1-3|TRBV28
CASSFEVIFSGNTIYF
TGTGCCAGCAGTTTTGAGGTTATCTTCTCTGGAAACACCATATATTTT
>TRBD2|15|-|TRBJ2-1|TRBV4-2
CASSQPRLASREQFF
TGTGCCAGCAGCCAACCTAGACTAGCTTCAAGGGAGCAGTTCTTC
>TRBD1|18|-|TRBJ2-7|TRBV7-2
CASSLDSRGTGRSYEQYF
TGTGCCAGCAGCTTAGATAGTCGAGGGACAGGCCGTTCCTACGAGCAGTACTTC
>TRBD2|15|-|TRBJ2-1|TRBV7-2
CASSLAGTRDNEQFF
TGTGCCAGCAGCTTAGCCGGGACTAGGGACAATGAGCAGTTCTTC
>TRBD2|15|-|TRBJ2-1|TRBV2
CASRSSGGLYNEQFF
TGTGCCAGCCGCTCTAGCGGGGGATTATACAATGAGCAGTTCTTC
>-|19|-|TRBJ1-5|TRBV4-3
CASSQVPRGGSKGSQPQHF
TGCGCCAGCAGCCAAGTACCAAGGGGGGGTAGCAAAGGGAGTCAGCCCCAGCATTTT
>-|14|few|TRBJ2-7|TRBV30
CAWRTQGTVYEQYF
TGTGCCTGGAGGACACAGGGAACCGTATACGAGCAGTACTTC